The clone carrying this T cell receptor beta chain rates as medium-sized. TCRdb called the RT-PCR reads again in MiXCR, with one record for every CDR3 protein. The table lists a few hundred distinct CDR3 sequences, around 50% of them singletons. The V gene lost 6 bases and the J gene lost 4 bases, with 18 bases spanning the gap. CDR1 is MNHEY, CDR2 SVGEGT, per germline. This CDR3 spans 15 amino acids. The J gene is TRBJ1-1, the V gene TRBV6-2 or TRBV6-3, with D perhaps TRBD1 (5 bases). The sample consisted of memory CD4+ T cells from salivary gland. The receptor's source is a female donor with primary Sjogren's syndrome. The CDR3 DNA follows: TGTGCCAGCAGCATTCCGGGACCTATCATCACTGAAGCTTTCTTT. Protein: CASSIPGPIITEAFF.